This entry features one T cell receptor beta chain sequence. Its antigen is unidentified. There are 12 residues in the CDR3. Trimming stripped 4 bases from V and 7 bases from J, with 8 bases between. CDR1 SGHTA and CDR2 FQGNSA come from the germline V gene. This specimen belongs to a study of shared clonotypes between healthy human individuals. Background on the study: CD4 naive and memory got three plates each, CD8 naive two, CD8 memory one. Overall study results and limits: Clonotype sharing among donors was expected to depend on sequencing depth.

Repertoires were generated with immunoSEQ multiplex PCR, while TCRdb's copy carries only in-frame clones and drops some. The sample carries approximately 2.5 million clones, approximately 94% recorded once. There were only Caucasian adults among the donors, and all lived in Nashville, Tennessee. The investigators split CD4+ cells into a CD45RA+ naive subset and a CD45RA-negative memory subset. The receptor was isolated from a man aged 18 to 35 in good health. Some clones in this sample may be carry-over from other donors' samples. The sequenced sample was naive CD4+ T cells from PBMCs. Subset of the sample: CD45RA+ positively selected. This rearrangement joins TRBV7-2 to TRBJ2-1; D gene uncertain. The CDR3 bases are TGTGCCAGCAGCTCTAACAGAAATGAGCAGTTCTTC. Translation gives CASSSNRNEQFF. Based on the CDR3 plus reference TRBV7-2 and TRBJ2-1, the full variable domain is GAGVSQSPSNKVTEKGKDVELRCDPISGHTALYWYRQSLGQGLEFLIYFQGNSAPDKSGLPSDRFSAERTGGSVSTLTIQRTQQEDSAVYLCASSSNRNEQFFGPGTRLTVL.